This T cell receptor (beta chain) was sequenced during a study of T cell responses to AZD1222 COVID-19 vaccine. The method was immunoSEQ multiplex PCR; TCRdb's version includes in-frame clones alone and lacks a portion of them. The sample consists of 100,000 to 150,000 clones, about nine tenths of them appearing once. The CDR3 consists of 14 residues. The germline V gene encodes CDR1 SGDLS and CDR2 YYNGEE. A remark on this clone: An end of the junction does not agree with germline; a read error may underlie this.

J is TRBJ1-3 and V is TRBV9, with a possible D match to TRBD1 (5 bases). The clonotype originates from an adult in good health. The sample was peripheral blood, taken on day 0 of AZD1222 vaccination. The CDR3 spells CASSVVGLGDTIYF. In DNA form, the CDR3 reads TGTGCCAGCAGCGTAGTGGGGCTTGGAGACACCATATATTTT.